What follows describes a single T cell receptor (beta chain). This sample is drawn from a study of T-cell reconstitution after alpha-beta-depleted transplantation in children. Preparation of the TCRbeta library used unique molecular identifiers. TCRdb re-called the PCR reads with MiXCR, one entry per CDR3 protein. The sample gives approximately 390,000 distinct CDR3 sequences, about 11% of which show up once; roughly 5.1% is in the top ten. The CDR3 extends over 16 amino acids. V lost 0 bases, J lost 5 bases, and 6 bases stayed unmatched. Germline loops: CDR1 SGHDT, CDR2 YYEEEE. The source of this sequence is a human donor who donated a stem cell graft to a child with acute myeloid leukemia. The sample in question was PBMCs from the stem cell graft donor, obtained from the stem cell graft. The chain joins TRBV5-6 to TRBJ2-5; 11 bases are a match to TRBD2. The CDR3 DNA follows: TGTGCCAGCAGCTTGGAACTAGCGGGAGTCGGGGAGACCCAGTACTTC. Translating gives CASSLELAGVGETQYF. Full variable domain (remainder filled in from reference TRBV5-6 and TRBJ2-5): DAGVTQSPTHLIKTRGQQVTLRCSPKSGHDTVSWYQQALGQGPQFIFQYYEEEERQRGNFPDRFSGHQFPNYSSELNVNALLLGDSALYLCASSLELAGVGETQYFGPGTRLLVL.